Here is one T cell receptor beta chain with its context. Its antigen is not known. This entry is derived from a study of CD8 T cells in ankylosing spondylitis. Whole-study findings and limits: Enrichment of disease-linked clones was reportedly significant in matched ankylosing spondylitis synovial fluid.

The CDR3 length is 15 residues. CDR1 and CDR2 (germline): SGHTA, FQGNSA. V gave up 3 bases and J gave up 2 bases, with 14 bases separating them. TCRdb reprocessed the 5' RACE reads via MiXCR and lists one record per CDR3 protein. The sample holds 150,000 to 200,000 distinct CDR3 sequences, around 16% seen once. The specimen was blood, either unsorted or a sorted T cell fraction (not recorded which). The sequence was collected from a male donor with ankylosing spondylitis or in good health (not recorded which). V usage is TRBV7-2 and J usage is TRBJ2-7; no definite D call. The CDR3 DNA sequence: TGTGCCAGCAGCTTTATGGTGGAGATAACCTACGAGCAGTACTTC. Its protein is CASSFMVEITYEQYF. The whole variable domain, remainder taken from reference TRBV7-2 and TRBJ2-7, is GAGVSQSPSNKVTEKGKDVELRCDPISGHTALYWYRQSLGQGLEFLIYFQGNSAPDKSGLPSDRFSAERTGGSVSTLTIQRTQQEDSAVYLCASSFMVEITYEQYFGPGTRLTVT.